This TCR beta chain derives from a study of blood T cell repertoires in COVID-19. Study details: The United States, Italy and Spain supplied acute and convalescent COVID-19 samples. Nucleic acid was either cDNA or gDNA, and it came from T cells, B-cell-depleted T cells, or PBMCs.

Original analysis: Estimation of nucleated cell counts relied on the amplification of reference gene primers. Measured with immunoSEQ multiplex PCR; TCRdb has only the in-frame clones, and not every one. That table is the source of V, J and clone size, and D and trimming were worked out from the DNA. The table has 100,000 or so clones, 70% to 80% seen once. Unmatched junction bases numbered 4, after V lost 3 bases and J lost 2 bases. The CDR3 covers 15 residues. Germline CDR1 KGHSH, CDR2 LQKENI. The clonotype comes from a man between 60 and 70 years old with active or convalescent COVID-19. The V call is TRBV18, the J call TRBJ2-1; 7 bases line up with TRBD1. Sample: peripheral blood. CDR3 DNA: TGTGCCAGCTCACCGACCGGGACAGCCTACAATGAGCAGTTCTTC. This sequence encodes CASSPTGTAYNEQFF.